A single sample is the source of the 11 T cell receptor beta chains below, sequenced in a study of cytomegalovirus exposure and HLA in healthy donors. Primers: 60 Vbeta forward and 13 Jbeta reverse. Sequencing was performed with immunoSEQ multiplex PCR; in TCRdb, only in-frame clones are kept and a portion is missing. The sample contains about 200,000 clones, around four fifths of which appear only once. The material sequenced was PBMCs. All receptors come from a man aged 40-49 years in good health and CMV-seropositive.

This clone was detected only a few times. This chain connects TRBV6-4 to TRBJ1-2; 9 bases fit TRBD1. The V and J ends lost 6 bases and 5 bases, in that order; junction bases with no gene match: 7. The CDR3 runs to 14 residues. The germline V gene has CDR1 MRHNA and CDR2 SNTAGT. The CDR3 is CASRSTGQGYGYTF. The DNA for the CDR3 is TGTGCCAGCAGGAGCACGGGACAGGGTTATGGCTACACCTTC.

The chain links TRBV6-5 to TRBJ1-5; 7 positions agree with TRBD1. The V and J ends lost 6 bases and 2 bases, in that order; junction bases with no gene match: 4. The CDR3 has 14 residues. CDR1 and CDR2 (germline): MNHEY, SVGAGI. CDR3 in amino acids: CASRSGGGNQPQHF. The CDR3 region has the DNA TGTGCCAGCAGGTCAGGGGGAGGCAATCAGCCCCAGCATTTT.

The gene calls are TRBV7-8 and TRBJ2-5; 10 bases are a match to TRBD1. The junction had 8 bases not matched to a gene; V was cut back by 5 bases and J by 5 bases. The V gene's germline CDR1 is SGHVS and CDR2 FQNEAQ. The CDR3 is 15 residues long. Written as DNA, the CDR3 is TGTGCCAGCAGCGTCGGGACAGGGGCTGGGGAGACCCAGTACTTC. Translation: CASSVGTGAGETQYF.

The chain is built from TRBV2 and TRBJ1-6, with D perhaps matching TRBD1 (5 bases). The CDR3 length is 15 residues. Trimming shortened V by 5 bases and J by 7 bases, and 15 bases separated the two germline ends. The germline V gene encodes CDR1 SNHLY and CDR2 FYNNEI. CDR3 sequence reads: CASSPGGGTNSPLHF. As DNA, the CDR3 is TGTGCCAGCAGTCCCGGGGGGGGGACGAATTCACCCCTCCACTTT. The full variable domain, its missing parts supplied by reference TRBV2 and TRBJ1-6, is EPEVTQTPSHQVTQMGQEVILRCVPISNHLYFYWYRQILGQKVEFLVSFYNNEISEKSEIFDDQFSVERPDGSNFTLKIRSTKLEDSAMYFCASSPGGGTNSPLHFGNGTRLTVT.

J is TRBJ2-7 and V is TRBV6-5, with D maybe TRBD1 (6 bases). Trimming pared 0 bases from V and 1 base from J, leaving 13 bases between. The CDR3 has 16 residues. CDR1 and CDR2 from the germline V gene are MNHEY and SVGAGI. The DNA for the CDR3 is TGTGCCAGCAGTTACTCGAAAGGACAGCGGTCCTACGAGCAGTACTTC. Its translation is CASSYSKGQRSYEQYF.

The J gene is TRBJ1-1, the V gene TRBV5-1; possible D gene TRBD1, 5 bases. Germline values: CDR1 SGHRS, CDR2 YFSETQ. V was clipped by 4 bases and J by 1 base, with 11 bases between them. This CDR3 comprises 14 residues. Here the CDR3 DNA reads TGCGCCAGCAGCGGGGGGACTGGGAACACTGAAGCTTTCTTT. Translating it yields CASSGGTGNTEAFF.

The V gene is TRBV29-1, the J gene TRBJ1-4, with TRBD1 as a possible D gene (5 bases). The ends were cut back, 5 bases at V and 0 bases at J, with 10 bases in the middle. The CDR3 sequence is 14 residues long. Germline assignment: CDR1 SQVTM and CDR2 ANQGSEA. The DNA for the CDR3 is TGCAGCGTTACCGGGACTCCAACTAATGAAAAACTGTTTTTT. Translation: CSVTGTPTNEKLFF. Together with reference TRBV29-1 and TRBJ1-4, the CDR3 gives the full variable domain: SAVISQKPSRDICQRGTSLTIQCQVDSQVTMMFWYRQQPGQSLTLIATANQGSEATYESGFVIDKFPISRPNLTFSTLTVSNMSPEDSSIYLCSVTGTPTNEKLFFGSGTQLSVL.

The CDR3 DNA reads as TGTGCCAGCAGTTACACGCCGGACAGCGAAGCTTTCTTT. Amino acids: CASSYTPDSEAFF. This chain uses TRBV6-5 with TRBJ1-1; perhaps TRBD1 as D (6 bases). Per the germline V gene, CDR1 is MNHEY and CDR2 is SVGAGI. Trimming took 2 bases from V and 8 from J, leaving 12 bases between them. The length of the CDR3 is 13 residues.

As for this clone: Other DNA sequences of this sample code for an identical CDR3. The V and J genes are TRBV15 and TRBJ1-4; TRBD1 is a possible D gene (5 bases). CDR3 size: 15 residues. Germline CDR1 LNHNV, CDR2 YYDKDF (reference sequence). Deletions cut 1 base from V and 7 bases from J, with 13 bases between. The CDR3 DNA follows: TGTGCCACCAGCAGAGGGGGATTGACAGTTGAAAAACTGTTTTTT. Protein product: CATSRGGLTVEKLFF.

The J gene is TRBJ2-1, the V gene TRBV5-1; D gene uncertain. This CDR3 contains 13 residues. Trimming took 0 bases from V and 5 from J, leaving 6 bases between them. CDR1 and CDR2 from the germline V gene are SGHRS and YFSETQ. The CDR3 sequence: CASSLDRNNEQFF. As DNA, the CDR3 is TGCGCCAGCAGCTTGGACAGAAACAATGAGCAGTTCTTC.

DNA of the CDR3: TGTGCCAGCAGTGTGGACAGCACTGAAGCTTTCTTT. Translated: CASSVDSTEAFF. This chain links TRBV6-1 with TRBJ1-1; weak D call: TRBD1 (6 bases). Trimming cost V 4 bases and J 4 bases, with 7 bases left between them. There are 12 residues in the CDR3. Germline CDR1 and CDR2: MNHNS and SASEGT.